The 17 T cell receptor beta chains presented below share a single source sample, sequenced in a study of shared clonotypes between healthy human individuals. Using immunoSEQ multiplex PCR, the repertoire was profiled, and TCRdb retains in-frame clones only, with some absent. The sample holds 2,500,000 or so clones, more than 80% seen once. Sequenced: naive CD4+ T cells sorted from blood. The subset here: CD45RA+ positively selected. Every receptor here comes from a man aged 18 to 29 in good health.

Comments on this clone: This sample includes further DNA sequences coding for the same CDR3. The V and J genes are TRBV5-1 and TRBJ2-5; no clear D gene. From germline, CDR1 is SGHRS and CDR2 YFSETQ. Between the trimmed V and J ends, which lost 4 bases and 2 bases, there was a span of 3 bases. The CDR3 length is 11 residues. The CDR3 reads CASSRQETQYF. The CDR3 nucleotides read TGCGCCAGCAGCAGGCAAGAGACCCAGTACTTC. Filled out from reference TRBV5-1 and TRBJ2-5, the complete variable domain reads KAGVTQTPRYLIKTRGQQVTLSCSPISGHRSVSWYQQTPGQGLQFLFEYFSETQRNKGNFPGRFSGRQFSNSRSEMNVSTLELGDSALYLCASSRQETQYFGPGTRLLVL.

V is TRBV7-2 and J is TRBJ2-1, with D maybe TRBD1 (5 bases). V was clipped by 5 bases and J by 5 bases, with 19 bases between them. CDR1 is SGHTA and CDR2 is FQGNSA in the germline V gene. There are 16 residues in the CDR3. CDR3 sequence: CASSPRWGTPDNEQFF. CDR3 DNA sequence: TGTGCCAGCAGCCCCCGGTGGGGCACGCCGGACAATGAGCAGTTCTTC.

This clone occurred a few times. The chain couples TRBV2 to TRBJ2-2, with TRBD1 identical over 8 bases. The CDR3 consists of 15 residues. Germline V gives CDR1 SNHLY, CDR2 FYNNEI. The V and J ends lost 3 bases and 1 base, in that order; junction bases with no gene match: 1. The CDR3 coding sequence is TGTGCCAGCAGTGATGGGACAGGGAACACCGGGGAGCTGTTTTTT. Amino acids: CASSDGTGNTGELFF.

The rearrangement links TRBV6-5 to TRBJ1-2, with a tentative D call TRBD1 (6 bases). Germline CDR1 reads MNHEY; CDR2 reads SVGAGI. V was trimmed by 4 bases and J by 7 bases, leaving 19 bases between them. The CDR3 extends over 15 amino acids. CDR3 protein: CASSSLLQGSSGYTF. Written as DNA, the CDR3 is TGTGCCAGCAGTTCCCTCCTACAGGGAAGTTCTGGCTACACCTTC.

The J gene is TRBJ2-2, the V gene TRBV5-1; D assignment may be TRBD1 or TRBD2 (5 bases each). The CDR3 is 15 residues long. Per germline, CDR1 SGHRS and CDR2 YFSETQ. The V and J ends lost 7 bases and 0 bases respectively, with 13 bases between them. CDR3 residues: CASGKGPTNTGELFF. CDR3 bases: TGCGCCAGCGGGAAGGGACCTACGAACACCGGGGAGCTGTTTTTT. Combining the CDR3 with reference TRBV5-1 and TRBJ2-2 gives the whole variable domain KAGVTQTPRYLIKTRGQQVTLSCSPISGHRSVSWYQQTPGQGLQFLFEYFSETQRNKGNFPGRFSGRQFSNSRSEMNVSTLELGDSALYLCASGKGPTNTGELFFGEGSRLTVL.

CDR3 coding DNA: TGTGCCAGCAGCAAAGGGGCTAGCGGGGGATACTACAATGAGCAGTTCTTC. Its protein product is CASSKGASGGYYNEQFF. This chain uses TRBV21-1 with TRBJ2-1; the table's D call of TRBD2 was not tested on the DNA. TRBV21-1 is given as a pseudogene. The CDR3 is 17 amino acids.

This chain links TRBV5-5 with TRBJ2-7; D remains ambiguous. V was pared by 2 bases and J by 4 bases, with 19 bases between. The CDR3 length is 16 residues. The germline gives CDR1 SGHKS, CDR2 YYEKEE (reference sequence). The CDR3 loop is CASSFQLGIQSYEQYF. CDR3 nucleotide sequence: TGTGCCAGCAGCTTTCAGCTAGGGATCCAGTCGTACGAGCAGTACTTC.

J is TRBJ1-6 and V is TRBV19; 9 bases agree with TRBD1. Per germline, CDR1 LNHDA and CDR2 SQIVND (reference sequence). Trimming at V came to 6 bases and at J to 0 bases, leaving 15 bases not matched to a gene. This CDR3 spans 20 amino acids. The CDR3 is CASSPLRPGQGTSYNSPLHF. Written as DNA, the CDR3 is TGTGCCAGTAGCCCACTCAGGCCGGGACAGGGTACCTCCTATAATTCACCCCTCCACTTT.

The chain uses TRBV6-5 and TRBJ2-7; no firm D call. The CDR3 spans 13 residues. Between the trimmed V and J ends, which lost 4 bases and 0 bases, there was a span of 7 bases. Per the germline V gene, CDR1 is MNHEY and CDR2 is SVGAGI. The CDR3: CASSSDDSYEQYF. DNA for the CDR3: TGTGCCAGCAGTTCCGACGACTCCTACGAGCAGTACTTC.

The chain links TRBV2 to TRBJ1-1; 8 bases map to TRBD1. The CDR3 spans 14 residues. Germline V gives CDR1 SNHLY, CDR2 FYNNEI. V lost 5 bases and J lost 4; bases outside the gene matches: 6. The CDR3 DNA follows: TGTGCCAGCAGTTTTGTTACAGGGGGCACTGAAGCTTTCTTT. Protein: CASSFVTGGTEAFF.

Details on this clone: The sample holds other DNA sequences that translate to the same CDR3. The chain joins TRBV19 to TRBJ2-1, with 10 bases matching TRBD1. With 4 bases clipped from V and 5 bases from J, the junction kept 5 bases outside the gene matches. CDR1 and CDR2 (germline): LNHDA, SQIVND (reference sequence). This CDR3 region has 15 residues. CDR3 coding DNA: TGTGCCAGTAGTACCCCGGGACAGGGGAACAATGAGCAGTTCTTC. Translating gives CASSTPGQGNNEQFF.

The V gene is TRBV7-8, the J gene TRBJ2-3, with a possible D match to TRBD2 (5 bases). The CDR3 has 15 amino acids. V dropped 2 bases and J dropped 0 bases, with 9 bases sitting between them. Germline V CDR1 and CDR2: SGHVS, FQNEAQ. The chain's CDR3 is CASSLFGSSTDTQYF. The CDR3 nucleotides are TGTGCCAGCAGCTTATTTGGGAGTAGCACAGATACGCAGTATTTT.

This clone is a singleton in its sample. J is TRBJ2-2 and V is TRBV10-3; TRBD1 is a possible D gene (5 bases). This CDR3 contains 17 residues. V lost 0 bases to trimming and J lost 0 bases, with 11 bases between them. Germline values: CDR1 ENHRY, CDR2 SYGVKD. CDR3 in amino acids: CAISESLTAANTGELFF. The CDR3 DNA reads as TGTGCCATCAGTGAGTCTTTGACAGCCGCGAACACCGGGGAGCTGTTTTTT.

This clone was seen just once. The chain couples TRBV6-1 to TRBJ1-4, with D maybe TRBD1 (6 bases). The V gene's germline CDR1 is MNHNS and CDR2 SASEGT. The germline V and J ends were trimmed by 7 bases and 5 bases, with 8 bases remaining between them. The CDR3 extends over 12 amino acids. The CDR3 coding sequence is TGTGCCAGCAAACAGGGCAATGAAAAACTGTTTTTT. Its translation: CASKQGNEKLFF.

This sequence joins TRBV19 and TRBJ2-7, with D maybe TRBD1 (5 bases). Germline-derived CDR1 and CDR2 are LNHDA and SQIVND (reference sequence). Trimming removed 0 bases from V and 6 bases from J, with 18 bases in between. This CDR3 is built from 16 residues. The CDR3 reads CASSIDGARSAPEQYF. CDR3 nucleotides: TGTGCCAGTAGTATAGATGGGGCGAGGAGCGCCCCCGAGCAGTACTTC.

The V call is TRBV6-5, the J call TRBJ1-4; the match to TRBD1 covers 10 bases. Germline-derived CDR1 and CDR2 are MNHEY and SVGAGI. The CDR3 runs 14 residues. V dropped 7 bases and J dropped 6; count of bases not matched to a gene: 5. The CDR3 region has the DNA TGTGCCAGCAACGACAGGGGGCGCGATGAAAAACTGTTTTTT. This sequence encodes CASNDRGRDEKLFF.

The rearrangement links TRBV7-9 to TRBJ2-2; D is possibly TRBD1 (6 bases). The V end was cut by 5 bases, the J end by 1 base, with 14 bases between. Per the germline V gene, CDR1 is SEHNR and CDR2 is FQNEAQ (reference sequence). The CDR3 is 16 amino acids. The CDR3 DNA is TGTGCCAGCAGCCCGAGCACAGGGATGAACACCGGGGAGCTGTTTTTT. It codes for CASSPSTGMNTGELFF.